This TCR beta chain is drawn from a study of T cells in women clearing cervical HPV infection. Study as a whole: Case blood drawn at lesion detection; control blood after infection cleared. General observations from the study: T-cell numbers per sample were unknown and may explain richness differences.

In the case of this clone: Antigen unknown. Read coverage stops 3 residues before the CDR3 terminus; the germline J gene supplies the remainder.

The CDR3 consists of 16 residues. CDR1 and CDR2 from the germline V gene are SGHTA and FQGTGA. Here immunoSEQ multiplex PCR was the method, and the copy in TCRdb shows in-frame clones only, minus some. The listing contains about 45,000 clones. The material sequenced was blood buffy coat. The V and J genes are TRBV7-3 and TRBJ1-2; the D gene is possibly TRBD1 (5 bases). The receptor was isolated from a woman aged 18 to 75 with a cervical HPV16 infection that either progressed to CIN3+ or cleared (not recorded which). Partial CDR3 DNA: TGTGCCAGCAGCCCCTATAGCGGGGGGGGTACAGATACC. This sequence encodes CASSPYSGGGTDT. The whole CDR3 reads CASSPYSGGGTDTYTF.